The 32 T cell receptor beta chains listed next were all sequenced from one sample in a study of CD8+CD57+ T cells in acquired aplastic anemia. Both TCR beta VDJ combination and CDR3 sequence profiling were carried out. Genomic DNA was the template for this profiling. Using its own MiXCR run on the reads, TCRdb lists one record per CDR3 protein. The repertoire includes about 160,000 distinct CDR3 sequences, about 64% of them detected once, and under 60% sits in the top ten. The patients chosen for sequencing had shown expansion of CD8+CD57+ cells (detected by flow cytometry). The sample was sorted CD4+, CD8+, or CD8+CD57+ T cells (not recorded which) from PBMCs. These receptors all stem from a human donor with aplastic anemia.

The chain employs TRBV7-3 and TRBJ2-5; 7 positions match TRBD2. This CDR3 has 14 amino acids. Trimming took 3 bases from V and 2 from J; bases not matched to a gene: 3. Looked up from germline, CDR1 is SGHTA and CDR2 is FQGTGA. This CDR3 reads CASSLLGGQETQYF. The CDR3 nucleotides read TGTGCCAGCAGCTTGTTGGGGGGGCAAGAGACCCAGTACTTC.

This chain connects TRBV3-1 to TRBJ2-5; possibly TRBD2 for D (5 bases). This CDR3 comprises 14 residues. Per the germline V gene, CDR1 is LGHDT and CDR2 is YNNKEL (reference sequence). Trimming removed 5 bases from V and 5 bases from J, with 15 bases in between. The CDR3 protein is CASSDPGSAETQYF. DNA of the CDR3: TGTGCCAGCAGCGACCCGGGTAGCGCGGAGACCCAGTACTTC.

The chain recombines TRBV20-1 with TRBJ2-5; weak D call: TRBD1 (6 bases). The CDR3 spans 14 residues. The V gene lost 3 bases and the J gene lost 5 bases, with 16 bases spanning the gap. Germline assignment: CDR1 DFQATT and CDR2 SNEGSKA (reference sequence). The DNA for the CDR3 is TGCAGTGCTAGGAAGACAGGTGCGGCGGAGACCCAGTACTTC. Translating gives CSARKTGAAETQYF.

Remarks on this clonotype: One end of the junction is discordant with germline, which a read error may explain. This chain connects TRBV5-1 to TRBJ1-3; D unclear. CDR3 length: 16 amino acids. Per the germline V gene, CDR1 is SGHRS and CDR2 is YFSETQ. Here the CDR3 DNA reads TGCGCCAGCAGCTTGGACGCCAGCAGTACGGGAAACAGCATATATTTT. Protein: CASSLDASSTGNSIYF.

The CDR3 DNA follows: TGCAGTGTCGGGCCCTATAGAGACACTGAAGCTTTCTTT. This encodes CSVGPYRDTEAFF. The J gene is TRBJ1-1, the V gene TRBV20-1; D remains unclear. Trimming removed 7 bases at V and 3 bases at J, with 15 bases between. Germline CDR1 DFQATT, CDR2 SNEGSKA (reference sequence). The CDR3 totals 13 residues.

This clonotype was counted a few times. V gene TRBV4-2 combines with J gene TRBJ2-7, with 11 nucleotides matching TRBD2. Germline loops: CDR1 LGHNA, CDR2 YNFKEQ. Trimming at V came to 5 bases and at J to 3 bases, leaving 9 bases not matched to a gene. The CDR3 is 16 amino acids. The DNA for the CDR3 is TGTGCCAGCAGCATCGGGACTAGCGGTACATACTACGAGCAGTACTTC. This codes for CASSIGTSGTYYEQYF.

Regarding this clonotype: A read error is possible here, since a much larger clone lies one base away. DNA for the CDR3: TGTGCCACCAGCAGAGAGCACAGGCTGAGCTCTGGAAACGCCATATATTTT. This gives the protein CATSREHRLSSGNAIYF. The chain recombines TRBV15 with TRBJ1-3; maybe TRBD1 (5 bases). Germline V gene sequence: CDR1 LNHNV, CDR2 YYDKDF (reference sequence). The CDR3 extends over 17 amino acids.

This chain joins TRBV10-3 and TRBJ2-7; D perhaps matches TRBD1 (7 bases). The V gene lost 7 bases and the J gene lost 6 bases, with 13 bases spanning the gap. The CDR3 has 12 residues. CDR1 and CDR2 (germline): ENHRY, SYGVKD. CDR3 nucleotides: TGTGCCATCACTCGTCAGGGGGGCGAGCAGTACTTC. Amino acid sequence: CAITRQGGEQYF.

The chain carries TRBV6-4 and TRBJ2-7; 8 bases agree with TRBD2. This CDR3 contains 13 residues. Trimming took 3 bases from V and 5 from J; bases not matched to a gene: 3. Germline V gene sequence: CDR1 MRHNA, CDR2 SNTAGT. The CDR3 nucleotides are TGTGCCAGCAGTGAGCAGCGGGGGAACGAGCAGTACTTC. This gives the protein CASSEQRGNEQYF.

This chain uses TRBV7-2 with TRBJ2-2, with TRBD1 identical over 10 bases. CDR1 and CDR2 from the germline V gene are SGHTA and FQGNSA. The V gene end was trimmed by 11 bases and the J gene end by 4 bases; junction bases not matched to a gene: 7. The CDR3 has 14 residues. The DNA for the CDR3 is TGTGCCCAGGACAGGGGGACTGGCACCGGGGAGCTGTTTTTT. Encoded protein: CAQDRGTGTGELFF.

V and J are TRBV19 and TRBJ2-7, with TRBD2 matching over 9 bases. Germline CDR1 and CDR2: LNHDA and SQIVND (reference sequence). Losses at the gene ends were 1 base for V and 6 bases for J; bases not matched to a gene: 4. The CDR3 is 14 residues long. The CDR3 nucleotides read TGTGCCAGTAGTATAGTTGGGACTAGCCGCGAGCAGTACTTC. Translating it yields CASSIVGTSREQYF.

The chain links TRBV12-3 or TRBV12-4 to TRBJ2-7; D possibly uses TRBD1 or TRBD2 (5 bases each). CDR3 length: 11 amino acids. The CDR3 DNA sequence: TGTGCTAGTGGTTGGGGGTTGCAGCAGTACTTC. This gives the protein CASGWGLQQYF.

The V gene is TRBV6-5, the J gene TRBJ2-7; no definite D call. The ends were cut back, 7 bases at V and 6 bases at J, with 16 bases in the middle. The CDR3 contains 13 residues. Germline CDR1 reads MNHEY; CDR2 reads SVGAGI. This chain's CDR3 is CASTKMALGEQYF. DNA for the CDR3: TGTGCCAGCACCAAAATGGCGCTTGGCGAGCAGTACTTC.

In DNA form, the CDR3 reads TGTGCCAGCAGCCGATCCGGCCAGGGCAACAATGAGCAGTTCTTC. Amino acid sequence: CASSRSGQGNNEQFF. The chain is built from TRBV6-5 and TRBJ2-1, with D possibly matching TRBD1 (5 bases). The CDR3 spans 15 residues. CDR1 and CDR2 (germline): MNHEY, SVGAGI. The V end was cut by 6 bases, the J end by 5 bases, with 17 bases between.

This clonotype showed up just a few times. The chain couples TRBV6-4 to TRBJ1-2; possible D gene TRBD1, 6 bases. The ends were cut back, 4 bases at V and 7 bases at J, with 10 bases in the middle. The CDR3 is 12 residues long. CDR1 is MRHNA and CDR2 is SNTAGT in the germline V gene. The CDR3 DNA follows: TGTGCCAGCAGTGCCACAGGGTCTGGCTACACCTTC. It is translated as CASSATGSGYTF.

The rearrangement joins TRBV24-1 to TRBJ1-5, with 8 positions matching TRBD1. CDR3 length: 23 amino acids. J lost 0 bases, V lost 3 bases, and 24 bases had no gene match. CDR1 is KGHDR, CDR2 SFDVKD, per germline. The CDR3 loop reads CATSDPSDRVTILCRYSNQPQHF. The CDR3 region has the DNA TGTGCCACCAGTGATCCCTCGGACAGGGTAACGATCCTATGCCGCTATAGCAATCAGCCCCAGCATTTT.

This clonotype was seen once. The V and J genes are TRBV7-9 and TRBJ1-2, with D possibly being TRBD1 (6 bases). Germline values: CDR1 SEHNR, CDR2 FQNEAQ (reference sequence). The ends were cut back, 3 bases at V and 12 bases at J, with 17 bases in the middle. The CDR3 length is 13 residues. This CDR3 is CASSLGAGSGNTF. The CDR3 coding sequence is TGTGCCAGCAGCTTGGGGGCCGGCTCTGGAAACACCTTC.

This clonotype was observed many times. This chain links TRBV20-1 with TRBJ2-7; weak D call: TRBD1 (7 bases). This CDR3 is 15 amino acids long. Looked up from germline, CDR1 is DFQATT and CDR2 is SNEGSKA (reference sequence). Trimming took 1 base from V and 3 from J, leaving 16 bases between them. The CDR3, as DNA: TGCAGTGCTAGAGTAGTAGCGCAGGGGGGCTACGAGCAGTACTTC. Its protein is CSARVVAQGGYEQYF.

This clonotype occurred once. The rearrangement links TRBV5-1 to TRBJ1-2, with 9 bases aligning to TRBD1. Germline V gene lookup returns CDR1 SGHRS and CDR2 YFSETQ. J lost 7 bases, V lost 1 base, and 11 bases had no gene match. This CDR3 is built from 16 residues. The CDR3 DNA reads TGCGCCAGCAGCTTGTCCATCGTGGGGACAGGGAGTGGCTACACCTTC. Translating it yields CASSLSIVGTGSGYTF.

The J gene is TRBJ1-6, the V gene TRBV20-1, with a tentative D call TRBD1 (5 bases). CDR3 length: 17 residues. Trimming took off 0 bases at V and 6 bases at J, with 18 bases between the two ends. Germline lookup yields CDR1 DFQATT and CDR2 SNEGSKA (reference sequence). The chain's CDR3 is CSARDEGKWGRNSPLHF. CDR3 DNA: TGCAGTGCTAGAGATGAAGGGAAGTGGGGACGTAATTCACCCCTCCACTTT.

Worth noting for this clonotype: Relative to the germline gene, one junction end is altered; a read error may explain this. This sequence joins TRBV7-8 and TRBJ2-1; 9 positions match TRBD2. The CDR3 is 16 residues long. Germline V CDR1 and CDR2: SGHVS, FQNEAQ. The CDR3 protein is CASSVAAGGTYNEQFF. The CDR3 coding sequence is TGTGCCAGCAGCGTAGCAGCGGGGGGAACCTACAATGAGCAGTTCTTC.

V usage is TRBV29-1 and J usage is TRBJ2-7; TRBD1 agrees at 8 bases. The V gene end was trimmed by 6 bases and the J gene end by 1 base; junction bases not matched to a gene: 5. CDR3 length: 13 residues. Germline loops: CDR1 SQVTM, CDR2 ANQGSEA. The CDR3 coding sequence is TGCAGCGTCCTAGGGACAGGATCCTACGAGCAGTACTTC. This translates into CSVLGTGSYEQYF.

The genes are TRBV15 and TRBJ1-1; D perhaps matches TRBD1 (6 bases). Germline V gene sequence: CDR1 LNHNV, CDR2 YYDKDF (reference sequence). V was cut by 3 bases and J by 1 base, with 9 bases left in between. The CDR3 sequence is 14 residues long. CDR3 loop: CATSREQGNTEAFF. The CDR3 nucleotides read TGTGCCACCAGCAGGGAACAGGGGAACACTGAAGCTTTCTTT.

This chain's CDR3 is CATSDRTGEETQYF. The CDR3 DNA sequence: TGTGCCACCAGTGATCGGACAGGGGAAGAGACCCAGTACTTC. The chain carries TRBV24-1 and TRBJ2-5; the match to TRBD1 covers 9 bases. Germline V lookup: CDR1 KGHDR, CDR2 SFDVKD. After removal of 3 bases from V and 3 bases from J, the junction contained 1 base not matched to a gene. The CDR3 has 14 residues.

The chain joins TRBV7-2 to TRBJ2-7; 10 bases align to TRBD1. Germline CDR1 SGHTA, CDR2 FQGNSA. This CDR3 contains 15 residues. J lost 3 bases, V lost 3 bases, and 5 bases had no gene match. CDR3 sequence: CASSFPWTGGYEQYF. The CDR3 nucleotides are TGTGCCAGCAGCTTCCCCTGGACAGGGGGCTACGAGCAGTACTTC.

This chain joins TRBV9 and TRBJ1-2; TRBD1 aligns across 8 bases. V dropped 5 bases and J dropped 7; count of bases not matched to a gene: 4. CDR1 is SGDLS, CDR2 YYNGEE, per germline. The CDR3 runs 12 residues. CDR3 nucleotide sequence: TGTGCCAGCAGGGACAGGGCGGTTGGCTACACCTTC. This encodes CASRDRAVGYTF.

This clonotype was counted a single time. The chain joins TRBV6-5 to TRBJ1-1; D is undetermined. Germline V gene lookup returns CDR1 MNHEY and CDR2 SVGAGI. V shed 2 bases and J shed 1 base, with 5 bases lying between them. The CDR3 has 13 residues. CDR3 amino acids: CASSYGQNTEAFF. The CDR3 nucleotides read TGTGCCAGCAGTTACGGTCAGAACACTGAAGCTTTCTTT.

The V call is TRBV5-1, the J call TRBJ2-2; D unresolved. V was shortened by 1 base and J by 0 bases, with 7 bases between the two germline ends. From germline, CDR1 is SGHRS and CDR2 YFSETQ. This CDR3 is built from 15 residues. CDR3 coding DNA: TGCGCCAGCAGCTTGTCCATAGCGAACACCGGGGAGCTGTTTTTT. Translation: CASSLSIANTGELFF.

The chain recombines TRBV10-3 with TRBJ2-2; D is perhaps TRBD2 (6 bases). Germline CDR1 and CDR2: ENHRY and SYGVKD. V lost 6 bases and J 3 bases, leaving 17 bases between the germline ends. The CDR3 length is 16 residues. The CDR3 spells CAIRPLASGDTGELFF. CDR3 coding DNA: TGTGCCATCAGACCACTAGCCAGTGGGGACACCGGGGAGCTGTTTTTT.

The chain employs TRBV20-1 and TRBJ2-6, with 8 bases fitting TRBD2. V shed 1 base, J shed 0 bases, and the junction held 8 bases outside the gene matches. The CDR3 has 18 residues. CDR1 is DFQATT and CDR2 is SNEGSKA in the germline V gene (reference sequence). This CDR3 reads CSARALAGGNSGANVLTF. The CDR3 DNA reads TGCAGTGCTAGAGCCTTGGCGGGGGGCAACTCTGGGGCCAACGTCCTGACTTTC.

The J gene is TRBJ2-5, the V gene TRBV7-9, with a weak D call TRBD1 (5 bases). This CDR3 has 13 residues. Deletions cut 4 bases from V and 5 bases from J, with 11 bases between. Germline values: CDR1 SEHNR, CDR2 FQNEAQ (reference sequence). CDR3 nucleotides: TGTGCCAGCAGCTATGACAGTCAGGAGACCCAGTACTTC. Protein: CASSYDSQETQYF.

With regard to this clonotype: An end of the junction differs from the germline gene, which may be a read error. The chain employs TRBV12-3 or TRBV12-4 and TRBJ2-2; tentatively, D is TRBD1 or TRBD2 (5 bases each). This CDR3 has 14 residues. CDR3 sequence (DNA): TGTGCCAGCAGATTAGAGGGGCCCGCCGGGGAGCTGTTTTTT. Protein sequence: CASRLEGPAGELFF.